The present T cell receptor (beta chain) was sequenced within a study of PD-L1 blockade in urothelial cancer. The overall study: Patients with male sex and bladder-origin urothelial cancer accounted for about 85% of the roughly 30 enrolled.

About this clone: Its specificity is not known.

Time point denoted: peripheral blood 6 weeks after treatment start. The V segment lost 5 bases and the J segment 4 bases; nucleotides outside the gene matches: 3. This CDR3 spans 14 amino acids. In germline, CDR1 is MNHEY, CDR2 SMNVEV (reference sequence). Study-level findings and limits: A below-median TCR clonality in blood before treatment predicted better survival.

Every PCR got spiked synthetic TCR analog templates. Assay used: immunoSEQ multiplex PCR; TCRdb lists only in-frame clones, some missing. Among some 51,000 clones listed, 88% were seen once. The chain is built from TRBV27 and TRBJ2-5; TRBD2 matches at 11 bases. This sequence was found in a man aged 55-75 years with urothelial cancer. Specimen: PBMCs, collected around atezolizumab (anti-PD-L1) treatment. The DNA of the CDR3 is TGTGCCAGCAGTCTCGGACTAGCGGGAGAGACCCAGTACTTC. Its protein product is CASSLGLAGETQYF.